This TCR beta chain is drawn from a study of cytotoxic CD8 clonotypes in ibrutinib-treated CLL. Study-level background: Response samples came after a median roughly 11 months of treatment, range 6 to 36.

Trimming took off 1 base at V and 1 base at J, with 17 bases between the two ends. The CDR3 is 17 amino acids. Germline CDR1 SGHVS, CDR2 FQNEAQ. This clone came up once. TCRdb's copy holds only in-frame clones and misses some; the assay was immunoSEQ multiplex PCR. This sample has around 310,000 clones, with around four fifths found just once. The V call is TRBV7-8, the J call TRBJ2-7, with D unclear. This TCR was recovered from a human donor with chronic lymphocytic leukemia. This sample comprised PBMCs, obtained before ibrutinib treatment. In nucleotides, the CDR3 is TGTGCCAGCAGCTTAGGTGTCGTAGCTCCGCTTTCCTACGAGCAGTACTTC. Protein product: CASSLGVVAPLSYEQYF.